The source of this T cell receptor beta chain is a study of CD8 T cells in ankylosing spondylitis listed by TCRdb under 2017. Regarding the complete study: To find TCR variants linked to disease, the study profiled T cell receptor beta repertoires in ankylosing spondylitis patients and healthy donors. The full study cohort comprised around 23 ankylosing spondylitis patients and about a hundred healthy donors. Peripheral blood was sampled, and synovial fluid was additionally collected from ankylosing spondylitis patients.

There are many counts of this clonotype. Which antigen it targets is not known. The record has no base qualities; no much larger clone is one base away. Sequencing instrument: Illumina HiSeq 2500. Quantitative 5'-RACE with molecular barcodes was used to prepare TCR beta libraries. For the original study's pipeline: A new computational method, built on a probabilistic model of VDJ rearrangement, was used to identify disease-linked TCR variants. In-frame beta chains were kept once TCRdb had trimmed the public reads at Q25 with fastp and called clones with MiXCR. A single entry per CDR3 protein holds the most common genes and DNA from its merged rows. TCRdb assigned the V and J calls; the authors' analysis was not used. The sample has about 160,000 distinct CDR3 sequences on record, around 18% of them singletons. Over 7% of the sample lies in the top ten. What the work shows at the level of the full study, not this receptor alone: A TCR beta motif of several highly homologous amino acid variants appeared characteristic of blood from ankylosing spondylitis patients. The disease-linked clones showed a CD8+ phenotype and occurred at relatively low frequencies in peripheral blood. Some motif variants had previously been reported in the synovial fluid and blood of reactive arthritis patients, which suggests shared mechanisms of disease initiation. The disease-linked clones were reported to be significantly enriched in matched synovial fluid samples from ankylosing spondylitis patients.

The CDR3 spans 17 residues, from the cysteine through the phenylalanine. The entry retains the CDR3 DNA only, 51 bases that are in frame from base 1. V has 4 bases trimmed and J has 2 bases trimmed; junction bases matching no gene number 13. Based on the germline V gene, the CDR1 and CDR2 sequences are MDHEN and SYDVKM. Sequencing was carried out using blood, either unsorted or a sorted T cell fraction (not recorded which). The receptor's source is a male donor with ankylosing spondylitis or in good health (not recorded which). The V gene is TRBV28 and the J gene is TRBJ1-2; TRBD1 matches 7 bases in the middle. CDR3 sequence: CASSSLLRTGPNYGYTF. The DNA sequence is as follows: TGTGCCAGCAGTTCCCTGTTACGGACAGGCCCCAACTATGGCTACACCTTC.